This record concerns one T cell receptor (beta chain) sequence. V was pared by 2 bases and J by 1 base, with 7 bases of the junction left unmatched. The CDR3 runs 17 residues. Germline V gene lookup returns CDR1 LGHNA and CDR2 YSLEER. Here immunoSEQ multiplex PCR was the method, and the copy in TCRdb shows in-frame clones only, minus some. The top ten clones hold approximately 7.8% of a sample with about 100,000 clones, approximately 90% of them seen once. The sample belongs to a study of control samples from healthy donors and cancer patients. The sample consisted of blood. This chain connects TRBV4-3 to TRBJ2-1, with 8 bases that match TRBD2. The TCR sequence derives from a young man in good health. This chain's CDR3 is CASSQSVGRASYNEQFF. DNA for the CDR3: TGCGCCAGCAGCCAATCTGTCGGGAGGGCATCCTACAATGAGCAGTTCTTC.